The rows below give T cell receptor beta chains drawn from one sample of a study of T cells of healthy individuals. A single record per CDR3 protein comes from TCRdb applying MiXCR to the 5' RACE reads. The sample includes about 82,000 distinct CDR3 sequences, more than 5% of them seen just once. These receptors all come from a female donor in good health. CDR3s include the opening cysteine and the closing phenylalanine or tryptophan. A D gene is named only where the DNA matches it firmly. Clone size is stated in some rows and not others, as once, few, many or a class when expanded.

D: -
J: TRBJ2-7
V: TRBV7-9
size: many
CDR3: CASSLGGTQLGEQYF
DNA: TGTGCCAGCAGCTTAGGGGGGACTCAACTCGGGGAGCAGTACTTC

D: -
J: TRBJ2-6
V: TRBV10-3
size: few
CDR3: CAISQGLGGSGANVLTF
DNA: TGTGCCATCAGCCAAGGATTGGGTGGCTCTGGGGCCAACGTCCTGACTTTC

D: TRBD1
J: TRBJ1-4
V: TRBV7-9
size: many
CDR3: CASSQGQGNEKLFF
DNA: TGTGCCAGCAGCCAGGGACAGGGGAATGAAAAACTGTTTTTT

D: -
J: TRBJ1-2
V: TRBV10-3
size: few
CDR3: CAISESNRSGYTF
DNA: TGTGCCATCAGTGAGTCAAACAGGAGTGGCTACACCTTC

D: -
J: TRBJ1-1
V: TRBV10-2
size: many
CDR3: CASSESRGTEAFF
DNA: TGCGCCAGCAGTGAGTCCAGGGGAACTGAAGCTTTCTTT

D: TRBD2
J: TRBJ2-3
V: TRBV20-1
size: many
CDR3: CSASGLAGTDTQYF
DNA: TGCAGTGCTTCCGGACTAGCAGGCACAGATACGCAGTATTTT

D: -
J: TRBJ2-3
V: TRBV29-1
size: many
CDR3: CSVLTGIDTQYF
DNA: TGCAGCGTACTCACAGGGATAGATACGCAGTATTTT

D: TRBD1
J: TRBJ1-5
V: TRBV4-3
size: many
CDR3: CASSHGTGGNQPQHF
DNA: TGCGCCAGCAGCCATGGCACAGGGGGAAATCAGCCCCAGCATTTT

D: -
J: TRBJ2-7
V: TRBV29-1
size: -
CDR3: CSVEWGYSYEQYF
DNA: TGCAGCGTTGAATGGGGGTACAGCTACGAGCAGTACTTC

D: -
J: TRBJ2-6
V: TRBV7-3
size: many
CDR3: CASSLHPERAGANVLTF
DNA: TGTGCCAGCAGCTTACATCCCGAGCGGGCTGGGGCCAACGTCCTGACTTTC

D: TRBD1
J: TRBJ2-5
V: TRBV28
size: few
CDR3: CASSSSGTGRGETQYF
DNA: TGTGCCAGCAGTTCCTCCGGGACAGGGCGGGGGGAGACCCAGTACTTC

D: -
J: TRBJ1-5
V: TRBV6-5
size: few
CDR3: CASSLLGGSNQPQHF
DNA: TGTGCCAGCAGCCTTTTGGGGGGAAGCAATCAGCCCCAGCATTTT

D: TRBD2
J: TRBJ2-1
V: TRBV7-2
size: -
CDR3: CASSTLAPPYNEQFF
DNA: TGTGCCAGCAGCACACTAGCGCCCCCTTACAATGAGCAGTTCTTC

D: TRBD2
J: TRBJ2-7
V: TRBV28
size: -
CDR3: CASIRREGAHEQYF
DNA: TGTGCCAGCATTAGAAGGGAGGGTGCCCACGAGCAGTACTTC

D: TRBD1
J: TRBJ1-1
V: TRBV5-4
size: many
CDR3: CASSWTGRRTEAFF
DNA: TGTGCCAGCAGCTGGACAGGGCGAAGGACTGAAGCTTTCTTT

D: -
J: TRBJ2-1
V: TRBV7-9
size: many
CDR3: CASSSMWKIAEDHQGNEQFF
DNA: TGTGCCAGCAGCTCCATGTGGAAGATAGCGGAAGATCATCAGGGGAATGAGCAGTTCTTC

D: -
J: TRBJ1-2
V: TRBV6-5
size: many
CDR3: CASRNPRNYGYTF
DNA: TGTGCCAGCAGAAACCCAAGAAACTATGGCTACACCTTC

D: -
J: TRBJ1-1
V: TRBV19
size: -
CDR3: CASRRQAGTEAFF
DNA: TGTGCCAGTAGACGGCAGGCGGGCACTGAAGCTTTCTTT

D: TRBD2
J: TRBJ2-1
V: TRBV7-2
size: -
CDR3: CASSSGLAVRNEQFF
DNA: TGTGCCAGCAGCTCGGGACTAGCGGTCCGCAATGAGCAGTTCTTC

D: TRBD2
J: TRBJ2-1
V: TRBV6-1
size: many
CDR3: CASSGGTSGSSGEQFF
DNA: TGTGCCAGCAGTGGGGGGACTAGCGGGAGTTCGGGGGAGCAGTTCTTC

D: -
J: TRBJ2-5
V: TRBV20-1
size: few
CDR3: CSAREKTQYF
DNA: TGCAGTGCTCGGGAGAAGACCCAGTACTTC